These T cell receptor beta chains were read from a single sample in a study of T cells expressing NK-cell markers. TCRdb re-called the 5' RACE reads and shows each CDR3 protein once, DNA omitted. The sample has fewer than 550,000 distinct CDR3 sequences. Sample: blood T cells: a sorted CD56 or NKG2C T cell subset, CD4+ or CD8+ T cells, or bulk PBMC T cells (not recorded which). The receptor source for this set is a woman aged 45 to 65 in good health. CDR3s include the opening cysteine and the closing phenylalanine or tryptophan. Fields, in order: V gene, J gene, CDR3 protein.

>TRBV20-1|TRBJ1-5
CSARAQDSWGNQPQHF
>TRBV29-1|TRBJ1-1
CSAGGGVANTEAFF
>TRBV5-6|TRBJ2-2
CASSLVGRTGELFF
>TRBV2|TRBJ2-1
CASSDQRGLNEQFF
>TRBV12-3/TRBV12-4|TRBJ1-1
CASSFRTGYSNEAFF
>TRBV6-5|TRBJ2-3
CASSSPGLAGVHPSTDTQYF
>TRBV20-1|TRBJ2-5
CSAREGRTGRETQYF
>TRBV29-1|TRBJ2-7
CSVGVGRGQYF
>TRBV11-2|TRBJ2-4
CASSAPGHMRIQYF
>TRBV4-1|TRBJ2-5
CASSSYSGFETQYF
>TRBV19|TRBJ2-1
CASSILAGGNEQFF
>TRBV5-1|TRBJ1-6
CASSHTRRDDSPLHF
>TRBV20-1|TRBJ2-3
CSARLAGVTDTQYF
>TRBV12-3/TRBV12-4|TRBJ2-1
CASSPQAGGMGEQFF
>TRBV29-1|TRBJ2-1
CSAGEPGNEQFF
>TRBV4-1|TRBJ2-7
CASSHPQGEEQYF
>TRBV7-7|TRBJ2-2
CASSPLRGRTGELFF
>TRBV11-3|TRBJ2-1
CASSSLEVDGANEQFF
>TRBV11-2|TRBJ1-5
CASSLDRPGEPQHF
>TRBV5-1|TRBJ1-2
CASRPDSANYGYTF
>TRBV11-3|TRBJ2-3
CASSWDLTTDTQYF
>TRBV6-5|TRBJ2-4
CASRAPIRDRNIQYF
>TRBV9|TRBJ2-3
CASSESGGTDTQYF
>TRBV14|TRBJ2-1
CASSRASNEQFF
>TRBV30|TRBJ1-1
CAWSVLGSSEAFF
>TRBV12-3/TRBV12-4|TRBJ2-3
CATGLVPYTQYF
>TRBV5-1|TRBJ1-3
CASSTTPGSSGNTIYF
>TRBV5-1|TRBJ2-1
CASSLERLAGVDEQFF
>TRBV29-1|TRBJ1-1
CSVDWTNEAFF
>TRBV9|TRBJ2-2
CASSVGQANTGELFF
>TRBV7-6|TRBJ2-5
CASSLARTGRETQYF
>TRBV12-3/TRBV12-4|TRBJ1-6
CASSPGQFRVWGNSPLHF
>TRBV12-5|TRBJ2-3
CASGPTGVKADTQYF
>TRBV20-1|TRBJ1-4
CSANRGGGEKLFF
>TRBV12-3/TRBV12-4|TRBJ2-2
CASRGQGATGELFF
>TRBV12-5|TRBJ2-5
CASGPGQSAQETQYF
>TRBV6-5|TRBJ2-3
CASSSGTYTDTQYF
>TRBV12-3/TRBV12-4|TRBJ2-3
CASSLQDRILTDTQYF
>TRBV7-2|TRBJ2-1
CASSTSGRWNEQFF
>TRBV5-1|TRBJ2-1
CASSLLREPLGNEQFF
>TRBV10-3|TRBJ1-1
CAISETGAMTEAFF
>TRBV12-3/TRBV12-4|TRBJ2-5
CASSRVGEKETQYF
>TRBV20-1|TRBJ1-1
CSARQGGGTEAFF